This TCR beta chain was observed in a study of blood T cells in healthy people across ages. Study-wide results and limits: The diversity estimates, figures obtained from one million T cells, were considered underestimates.

As regards this clonotype: The antigen is undetermined.

The CDR3 covers 15 residues. CDR1 and CDR2 from the germline V gene are MNHEY and SVGAGI. Trimming at V came to 0 bases and at J to 6 bases, leaving 4 bases not matched to a gene. A second roughly 7 to 11 cycle PCR used barcoded and J-beta primers. MiXCR, run by TCRdb on the 5' RACE reads, gives a single entry per CDR3 protein. Among fewer than 800,000 distinct CDR3 sequences listed, 20% to 30% were seen once. These same data were also listed under a study on T cells of mothers and their children.

The sample consisted of blood. The chain recombines TRBV6-5 with TRBJ2-5; TRBD1 matches at 10 bases. This receptor was identified in a boy younger than 18 in good health. CDR3 coding DNA: TGTGCCAGCAGTTACTCGACAGGGGGCTTACAGACCCAGTACTTC. Translated, it gives CASSYSTGGLQTQYF.